This entry lists 4 T cell receptor beta chains sequenced from one sample in a study of T cells in Graves' hyperthyroidism and ophthalmopathy. Researchers amplified the TCR beta CDR3 regions from RNA transcripts. Using the HTBI primer set, a first-round RT-PCR was run on the TCR CDR3. TCRdb processed the multiplex PCR reads anew with MiXCR; each CDR3 protein has one entry. The sample includes 450,000 to 700,000 distinct CDR3 sequences, roughly 50% seen only once; the top ten take 15% to 20%. Sequenced material: peripheral blood or thyroid tissue (not recorded which). The receptors shown here come from an adult woman with Graves' disease, either hyperthyroidism or ophthalmopathy (not recorded which).

The rearrangement links TRBV13 to TRBJ2-5; 7 bases fit TRBD2. V trimming: 5 bases; J trimming: 1 base; junction bases outside the gene matches: 16. CDR3 length equals 18 residues. Looked up from germline, CDR1 is PRHDT and CDR2 is FYEKMQ (reference sequence). CDR3 residues: CASSQVRGWGGFQETQYF. The CDR3 DNA reads TGTGCCAGCAGCCAAGTTAGGGGTTGGGGGGGATTCCAAGAGACCCAGTACTTC. The full variable domain, its missing parts supplied by reference TRBV13 and TRBJ2-5, is AAGVIQSPRHLIKEKRETATLKCYPIPRHDTVYWYQQGPGQDPQFLISFYEKMQSDKGSIPDRFSAQQFSDYHSELNMSSLELGDSALYFCASSQVRGWGGFQETQYFGPGTRLLVL.

This clonotype has a count of ten or more. The chain combines TRBV3-1 with TRBJ2-5, with no clear D. The CDR3 covers 12 residues. Germline V gene lookup returns CDR1 LGHDT and CDR2 YNNKEL (reference sequence). Trimming left V 1 base short and J 7 bases short, with 7 bases between. CDR3 DNA: TGTGCCAGCAGCCAAGTAGGGTCGACCCAGTACTTC. This gives the protein CASSQVGSTQYF.

This clonotype was counted a few times. This chain links TRBV10-3 with TRBJ1-3, with 7 bases fitting TRBD1. With V trimmed by 4 bases and J by 0 bases, 3 bases remained unmatched. Per germline, CDR1 ENHRY and CDR2 SYGVKD. The CDR3 sequence is 15 residues long. The CDR3 spells CAISVGQDSGNTIYF. The CDR3 region has the DNA TGTGCCATCAGTGTAGGACAGGACTCTGGAAACACCATATATTTT.

This clonotype came up many times. The chain combines TRBV2 with TRBJ1-1; 9 positions match TRBD1. V trimming: 6 bases; J trimming: 7 bases; junction bases outside the gene matches: 18. This CDR3 has 17 residues. Germline V gene data show CDR1 as SNHLY and CDR2 as FYNNEI. CDR3 protein: CASSLSKGQGPMGEAFF. The CDR3 bases are TGTGCCAGCAGCCTCTCAAAGGGACAGGGTCCGATGGGTGAAGCTTTCTTT.